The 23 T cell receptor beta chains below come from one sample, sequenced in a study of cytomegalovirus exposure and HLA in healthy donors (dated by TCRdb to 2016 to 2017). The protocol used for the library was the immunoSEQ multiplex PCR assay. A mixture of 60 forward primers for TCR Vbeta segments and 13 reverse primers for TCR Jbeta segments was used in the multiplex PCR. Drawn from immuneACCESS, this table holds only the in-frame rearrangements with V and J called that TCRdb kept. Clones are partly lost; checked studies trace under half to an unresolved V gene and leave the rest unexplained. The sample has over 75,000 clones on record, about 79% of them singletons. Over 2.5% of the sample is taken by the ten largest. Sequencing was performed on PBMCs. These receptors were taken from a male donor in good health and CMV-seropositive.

CDR3 sequence: CASSHRTENTGELFF. The CDR3 DNA follows: TGTGCCAGCAGTCACCGTACAGAAAACACCGGGGAGCTGTTTTTT. The gene calls are TRBV5-4 and TRBJ2-2; D remains ambiguous. The ends were cut back, 5 bases at V and 2 bases at J, with 13 bases in the middle. Looked up from germline, CDR1 is SGHNT and CDR2 is YYREEE (reference sequence). This CDR3 contains 15 residues.

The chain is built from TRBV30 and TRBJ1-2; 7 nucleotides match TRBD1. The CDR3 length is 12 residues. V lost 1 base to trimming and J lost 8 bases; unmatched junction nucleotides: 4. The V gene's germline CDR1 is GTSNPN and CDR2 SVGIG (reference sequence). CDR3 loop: CAWSADRDGYTF. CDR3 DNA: TGTGCCTGGAGTGCCGACAGGGACGGCTACACCTTC.

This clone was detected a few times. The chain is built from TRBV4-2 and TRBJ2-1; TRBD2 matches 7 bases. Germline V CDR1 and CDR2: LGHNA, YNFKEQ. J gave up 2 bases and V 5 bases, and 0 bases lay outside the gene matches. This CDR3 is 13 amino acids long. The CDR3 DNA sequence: TGTGCCAGCAGCGGGGGGGCCTACAATGAGCAGTTCTTC. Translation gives CASSGGAYNEQFF.

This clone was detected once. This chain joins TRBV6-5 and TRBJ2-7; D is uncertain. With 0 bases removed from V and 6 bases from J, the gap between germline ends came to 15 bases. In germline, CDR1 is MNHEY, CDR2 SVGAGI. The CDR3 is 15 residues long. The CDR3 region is CASSYSPPSRGEQYF. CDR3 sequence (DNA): TGTGCCAGCAGTTACTCTCCACCCTCCAGAGGCGAGCAGTACTTC.

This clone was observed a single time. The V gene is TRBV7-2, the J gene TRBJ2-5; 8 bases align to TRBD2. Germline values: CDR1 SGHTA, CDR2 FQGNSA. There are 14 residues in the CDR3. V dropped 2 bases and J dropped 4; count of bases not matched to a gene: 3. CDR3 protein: CASSLSGGRETQYF. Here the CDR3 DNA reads TGTGCCAGCAGCTTATCGGGAGGGAGAGAGACCCAGTACTTC.

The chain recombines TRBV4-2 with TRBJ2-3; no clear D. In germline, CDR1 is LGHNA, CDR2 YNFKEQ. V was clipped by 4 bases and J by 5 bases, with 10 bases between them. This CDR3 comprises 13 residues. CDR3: CASSRQAGDTQYF. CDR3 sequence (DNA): TGTGCCAGCAGCCGCCAAGCCGGAGATACGCAGTATTTT.

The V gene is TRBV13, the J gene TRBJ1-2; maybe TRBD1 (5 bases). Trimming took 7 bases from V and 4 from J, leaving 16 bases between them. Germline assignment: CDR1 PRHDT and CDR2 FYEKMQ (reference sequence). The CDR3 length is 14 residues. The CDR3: CASTNTGFGYGYTF. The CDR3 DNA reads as TGTGCCAGCACCAACACAGGTTTCGGCTATGGCTACACCTTC.

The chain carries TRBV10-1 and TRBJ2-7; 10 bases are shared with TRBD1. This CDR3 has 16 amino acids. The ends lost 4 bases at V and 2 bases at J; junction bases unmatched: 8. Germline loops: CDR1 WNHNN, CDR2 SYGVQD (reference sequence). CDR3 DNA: TGCGCCAGCAGTGGTGTAAAGGACAGGGGGACCTACGAGCAGTACTTC. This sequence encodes CASSGVKDRGTYEQYF.

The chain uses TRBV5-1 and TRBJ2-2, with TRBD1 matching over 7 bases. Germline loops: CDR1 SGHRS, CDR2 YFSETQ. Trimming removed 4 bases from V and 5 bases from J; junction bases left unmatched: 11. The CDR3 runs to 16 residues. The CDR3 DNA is TGCGCCAGCAGCGTGCGGACAGGTCGAGGGACCGGGGAGCTGTTTTTT. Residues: CASSVRTGRGTGELFF.

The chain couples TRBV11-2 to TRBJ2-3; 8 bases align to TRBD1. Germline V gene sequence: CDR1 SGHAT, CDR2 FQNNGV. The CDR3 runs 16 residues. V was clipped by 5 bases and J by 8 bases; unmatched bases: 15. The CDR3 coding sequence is TGTGCCAGCAGCGCGCCGGGACAGGACCTCACGGGTACGCAGTATTTT. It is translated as CASSAPGQDLTGTQYF.

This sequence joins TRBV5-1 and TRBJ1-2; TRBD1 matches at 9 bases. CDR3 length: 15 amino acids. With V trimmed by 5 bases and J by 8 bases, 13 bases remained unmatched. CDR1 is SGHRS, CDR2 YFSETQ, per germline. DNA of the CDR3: TGCGCCAGCAGGGACCCGGGACAGGGTATCCTCGGCTACACCTTC. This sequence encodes CASRDPGQGILGYTF.

In DNA, the CDR3 is TGTGCCAGCAGCCTCGACACCGTCTCTGGGGCCAACGTCCTGACTTTC. Translated, it gives CASSLDTVSGANVLTF. The J gene is TRBJ2-6, the V gene TRBV5-4; D unresolved. Looked up from germline, CDR1 is SGHNT and CDR2 is YYREEE (reference sequence). The CDR3 covers 16 residues. V was pared by 4 bases and J by 0 bases, with 11 bases between.

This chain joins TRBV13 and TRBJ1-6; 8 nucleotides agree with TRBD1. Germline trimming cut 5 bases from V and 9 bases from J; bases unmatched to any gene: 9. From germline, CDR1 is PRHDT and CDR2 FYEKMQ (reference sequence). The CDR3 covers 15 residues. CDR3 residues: CASSLQGAGSSPLHF. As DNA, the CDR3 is TGTGCCAGCAGCCTGCAGGGGGCAGGTAGTTCACCCCTCCACTTT. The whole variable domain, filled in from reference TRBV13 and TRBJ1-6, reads AAGVIQSPRHLIKEKRETATLKCYPIPRHDTVYWYQQGPGQDPQFLISFYEKMQSDKGSIPDRFSAQQFSDYHSELNMSSLELGDSALYFCASSLQGAGSSPLHFGNGTRLTVT.

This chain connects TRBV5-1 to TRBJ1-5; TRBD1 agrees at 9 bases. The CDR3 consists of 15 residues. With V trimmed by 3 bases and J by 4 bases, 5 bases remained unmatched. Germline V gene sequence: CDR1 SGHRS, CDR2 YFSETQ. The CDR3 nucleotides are TGCGCCAGCAGCTGGGGACAGGGTTTTAATCAGCCCCAGCATTTT. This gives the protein CASSWGQGFNQPQHF.

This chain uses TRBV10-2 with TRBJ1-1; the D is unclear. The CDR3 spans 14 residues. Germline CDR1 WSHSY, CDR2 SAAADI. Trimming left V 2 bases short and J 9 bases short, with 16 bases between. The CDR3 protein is CASSENFYSGKAFF. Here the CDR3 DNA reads TGCGCCAGCAGTGAGAATTTTTACAGTGGTAAAGCTTTCTTT.

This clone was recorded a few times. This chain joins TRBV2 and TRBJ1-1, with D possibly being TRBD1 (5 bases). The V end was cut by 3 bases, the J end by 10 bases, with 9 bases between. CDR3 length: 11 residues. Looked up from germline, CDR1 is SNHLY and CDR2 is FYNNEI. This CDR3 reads CASSDQGSAFF. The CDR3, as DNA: TGTGCCAGCAGTGACCAGGGTTCAGCTTTCTTT.

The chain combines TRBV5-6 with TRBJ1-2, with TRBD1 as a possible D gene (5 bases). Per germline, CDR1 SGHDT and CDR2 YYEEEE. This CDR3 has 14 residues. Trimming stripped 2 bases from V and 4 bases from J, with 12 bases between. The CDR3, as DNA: TGTGCCAGCAGCTTTGGCAGGGAGGGCTATGGCTACACCTTC. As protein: CASSFGREGYGYTF.

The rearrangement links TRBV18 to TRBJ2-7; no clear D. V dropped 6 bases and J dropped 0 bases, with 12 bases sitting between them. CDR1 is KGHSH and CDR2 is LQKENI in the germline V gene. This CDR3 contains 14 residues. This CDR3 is CASSQTETSYEQYF. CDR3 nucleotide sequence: TGTGCCAGCTCCCAAACAGAAACCTCCTACGAGCAGTACTTC. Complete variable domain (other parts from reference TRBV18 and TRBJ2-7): NAGVMQNPRHLVRRRGQEARLRCSPMKGHSHVYWYRQLPEEGLKFMVYLQKENIIDESGMPKERFSAEFPKEGPSILRIQQVVRGDSAAYFCASSQTETSYEQYFGPGTRLTVT.

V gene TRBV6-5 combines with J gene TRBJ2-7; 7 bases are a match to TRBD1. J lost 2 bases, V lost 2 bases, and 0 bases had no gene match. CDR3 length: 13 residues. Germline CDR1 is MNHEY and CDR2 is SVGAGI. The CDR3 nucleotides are TGTGCCAGCAGTTACACAGGGGCCTACGAGCAGTACTTC. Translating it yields CASSYTGAYEQYF.

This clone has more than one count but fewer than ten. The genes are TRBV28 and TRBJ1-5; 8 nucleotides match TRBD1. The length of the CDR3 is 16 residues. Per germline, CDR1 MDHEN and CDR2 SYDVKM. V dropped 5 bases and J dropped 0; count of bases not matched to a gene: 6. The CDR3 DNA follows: TGTGCCAGCAGTAGCCTGGGACAGGTTAGCAATCAGCCCCAGCATTTT. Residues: CASSSLGQVSNQPQHF.

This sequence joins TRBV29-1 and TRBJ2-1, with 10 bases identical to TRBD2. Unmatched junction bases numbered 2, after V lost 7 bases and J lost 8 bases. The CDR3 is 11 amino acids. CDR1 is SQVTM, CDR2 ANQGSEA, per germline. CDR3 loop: CSALAGDEQFF. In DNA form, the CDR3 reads TGCAGCGCTCTAGCGGGGGATGAGCAGTTCTTC.

CDR3 bases: TGTGCCAGCAGCTCATACAGGGAATCCTACGAGCAGTACTTC. Protein product: CASSSYRESYEQYF. The rearrangement joins TRBV7-2 to TRBJ2-7, with a tentative D call TRBD1 (6 bases). Looked up from germline, CDR1 is SGHTA and CDR2 is FQGNSA. Trimming removed 4 bases from V and 1 base from J, with 11 bases in between. The CDR3 runs 14 residues.

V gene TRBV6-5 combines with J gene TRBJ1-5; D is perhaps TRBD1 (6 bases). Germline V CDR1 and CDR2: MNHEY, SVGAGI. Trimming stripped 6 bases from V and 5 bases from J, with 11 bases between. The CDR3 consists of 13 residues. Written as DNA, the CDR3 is TGTGCCAGCAGATCCAGGGGAGATCAGCCCCAGCATTTT. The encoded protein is CASRSRGDQPQHF.